The entry below describes one T cell receptor (beta chain). No antigen is known for it. In preparing the TRB cDNA libraries, 5' RACE with UMI labels was used. TCRdb re-called the 5' RACE reads and shows each CDR3 protein once, DNA omitted. The sample has some 56,000 distinct CDR3 sequences, and its top ten clones hold roughly 20%. The germline V gene encodes CDR1 MNHEY and CDR2 SVGEGT. CDR3 length: 14 residues. This record belongs to a study of CXCR3-negative and CXCR3-positive naive CD8 T cells. Background on the study: Sequencing yielded some 150 million TRB reads, roughly 1.5 +/- 0.3 million per library. Study-level findings and limits: Diversity proved comparably high across both naive subsets and much lower in memory CD8+ cells.

Sequencing was carried out using memory CD8+ T cells from blood. The V gene is TRBV6-2 or TRBV6-3, the J gene TRBJ2-5; with no DNA, the TCRdb D assignment of TRBD1 cannot be verified. This clonotype was sampled from a human donor in good health. Some clones in this sample may be carry-over from other donors' samples. CDR3 amino acids: CASGDRTNLETQYF.